The entry below gives a single T cell receptor beta chain sequence along with its context. What it recognizes is unknown. From germline, CDR1 is SGHDT and CDR2 YYEEEE. The V end was cut by 5 bases, the J end by 0 bases, with 18 bases between. The CDR3 consists of 18 residues. The data originate from a study of T-cell reconstitution after alpha-beta-depleted transplantation in children. TCRbeta library preparation incorporated unique molecular identifiers. TCRdb re-called the PCR reads with MiXCR, one entry per CDR3 protein. The data contain approximately 350,000 distinct CDR3 sequences, 15% to 20% of them singletons. Study observations and caveats: There were reportedly several hundred expanded graft clones from which alpha-beta T cells came about two months after transplant. Recipient T cells and thymic progenitors that survived were the source of the high TCRbeta diversity seen at day 60 in some patients. Fresh T-cell production supplied most of the T-cell counts and diversity seen one year after transplant.

This specimen consisted of PBMCs, mostly from graft donor cells, obtained 360 days after TCRalphabeta/CD19-depleted stem cell transplant. The sequence came from a male patient aged 2-10 years who had a stem cell transplant for acute lymphoblastic leukemia, so the T cells may come from the graft donor. V gene TRBV5-6 combines with J gene TRBJ2-6; weak D call: TRBD1 (5 bases). CDR3 in amino acids: CASSTLGAGHSGANVLTF. DNA of the CDR3: TGTGCCAGCAGTACACTTGGGGCCGGCCACTCTGGGGCCAACGTCCTGACTTTC.